This T cell receptor (beta chain) was identified in a study of OX40 agonist ivuxolimab in advanced cancers. Across the study: Patients received the agonistic anti-OX40 (CD134) antibody ivuxolimab. While on treatment, patients had intravenous ivuxolimab at 0.01 to 10 mg/kg every 2 weeks.

Study outcomes and limitations: Blood T cells, both CD4+ and CD8+, expanded clonally by week 6 at 0.1 to 3.0 mg/kg.

Generated by immunoSEQ multiplex PCR, the TCRdb table keeps only in-frame clones and is missing some. The sample has approximately 75,000 clones, over 75% seen once; the top ten hold 6% to 7.5%. This clone has only a few counts. The antigen is not known. Germline assignment: CDR1 KGHSH and CDR2 LQKENI. The CDR3 covers 13 residues. V was pared by 3 bases and J by 6 bases, with 9 bases between. This receptor was taken from an adult with an advanced solid tumor such as melanoma, head and neck, liver or kidney cancer. Sequences were derived from CD4+ or CD8+ T cells sorted from blood, sampled in a trial of the OX40 agonist ivuxolimab. This chain connects TRBV18 to TRBJ1-3, with D unresolved. The CDR3 DNA reads as TGTGCCAGCTCACCGCAGGACCTAAACACCATATATTTT. Translating it yields CASSPQDLNTIYF.